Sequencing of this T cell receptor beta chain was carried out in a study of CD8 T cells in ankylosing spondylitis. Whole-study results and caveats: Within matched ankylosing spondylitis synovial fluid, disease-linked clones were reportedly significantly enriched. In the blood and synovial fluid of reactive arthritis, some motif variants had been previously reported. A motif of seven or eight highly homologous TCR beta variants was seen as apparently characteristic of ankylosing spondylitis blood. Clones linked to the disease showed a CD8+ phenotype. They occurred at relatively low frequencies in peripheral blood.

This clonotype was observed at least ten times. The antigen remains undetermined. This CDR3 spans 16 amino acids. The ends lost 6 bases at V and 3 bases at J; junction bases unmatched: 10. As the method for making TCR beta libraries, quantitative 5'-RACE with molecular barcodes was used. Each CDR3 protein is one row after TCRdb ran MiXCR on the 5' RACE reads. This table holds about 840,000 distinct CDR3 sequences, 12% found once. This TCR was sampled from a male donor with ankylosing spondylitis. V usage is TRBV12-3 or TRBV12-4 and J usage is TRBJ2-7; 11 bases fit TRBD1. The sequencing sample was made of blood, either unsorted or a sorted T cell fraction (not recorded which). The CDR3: CASSPSPGQGGYEQYF. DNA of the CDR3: TGTGCCAGCAGCCCGTCCCCGGGACAGGGGGGCTACGAGCAGTACTTC.